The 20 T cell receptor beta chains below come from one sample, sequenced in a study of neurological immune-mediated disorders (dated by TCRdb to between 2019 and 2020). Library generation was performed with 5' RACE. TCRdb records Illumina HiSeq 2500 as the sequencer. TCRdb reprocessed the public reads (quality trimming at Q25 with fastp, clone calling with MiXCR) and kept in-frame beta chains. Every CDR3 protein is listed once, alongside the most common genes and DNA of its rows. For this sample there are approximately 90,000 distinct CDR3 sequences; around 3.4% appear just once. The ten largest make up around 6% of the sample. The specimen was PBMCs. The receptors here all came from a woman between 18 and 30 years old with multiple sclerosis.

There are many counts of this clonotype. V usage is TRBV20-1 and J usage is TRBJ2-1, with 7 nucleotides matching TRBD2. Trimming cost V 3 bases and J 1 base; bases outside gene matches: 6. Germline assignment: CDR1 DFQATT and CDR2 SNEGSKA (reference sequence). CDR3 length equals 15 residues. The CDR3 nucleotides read TGCAGTGCTAGGTCTCTAGCGGAATCCTACAATGAGCAGTTCTTC. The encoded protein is CSARSLAESYNEQFF.

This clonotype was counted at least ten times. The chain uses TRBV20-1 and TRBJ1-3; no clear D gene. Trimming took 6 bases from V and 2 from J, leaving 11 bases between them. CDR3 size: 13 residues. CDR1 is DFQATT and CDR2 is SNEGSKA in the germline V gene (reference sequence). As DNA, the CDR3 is TGCAGTGCCTTGACGGGCGCTGGAAACACCATATATTTT. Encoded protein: CSALTGAGNTIYF.

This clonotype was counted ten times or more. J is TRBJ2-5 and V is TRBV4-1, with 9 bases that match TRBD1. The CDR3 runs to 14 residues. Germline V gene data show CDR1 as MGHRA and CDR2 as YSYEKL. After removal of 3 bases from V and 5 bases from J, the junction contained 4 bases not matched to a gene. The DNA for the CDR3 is TGCGCCAGCAGCCAGGCCGGGACAGGGGAGACCCAGTACTTC. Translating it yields CASSQAGTGETQYF.

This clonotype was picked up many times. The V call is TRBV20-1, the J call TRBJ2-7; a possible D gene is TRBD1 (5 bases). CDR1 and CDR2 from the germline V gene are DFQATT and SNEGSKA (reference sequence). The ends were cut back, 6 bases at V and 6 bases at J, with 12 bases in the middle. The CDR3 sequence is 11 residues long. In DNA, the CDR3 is TGCAGTGCCTTATCAGGGTTCGAGCAGTACTTC. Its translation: CSALSGFEQYF.

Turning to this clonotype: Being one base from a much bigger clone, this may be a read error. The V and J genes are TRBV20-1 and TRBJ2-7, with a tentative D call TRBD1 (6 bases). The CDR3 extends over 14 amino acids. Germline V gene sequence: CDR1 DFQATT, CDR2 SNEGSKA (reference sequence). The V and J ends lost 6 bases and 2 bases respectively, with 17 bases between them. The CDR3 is CSASYRDEAYEQYF. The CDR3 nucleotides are TGCAGTGCCTCCTACAGGGACGAAGCCTACGAGCAGTACTTC.

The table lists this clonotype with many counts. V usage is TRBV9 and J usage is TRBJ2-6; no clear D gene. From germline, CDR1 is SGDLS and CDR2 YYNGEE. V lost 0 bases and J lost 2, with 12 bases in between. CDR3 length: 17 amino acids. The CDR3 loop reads CASSVEGRVTGANVLTF. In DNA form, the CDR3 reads TGTGCCAGCAGCGTAGAAGGTCGGGTTACTGGGGCCAACGTCCTGACTTTC.

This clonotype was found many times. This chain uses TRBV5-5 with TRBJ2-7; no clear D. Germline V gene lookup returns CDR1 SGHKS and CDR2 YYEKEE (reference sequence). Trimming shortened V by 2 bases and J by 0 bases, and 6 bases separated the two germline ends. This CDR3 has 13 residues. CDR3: CASSFLGSYEQYF. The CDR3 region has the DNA TGTGCCAGCAGCTTTCTGGGCTCCTACGAGCAGTACTTC.

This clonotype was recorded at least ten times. The CDR3 protein is CASSPGPRSDSPLHF. The CDR3 nucleotides read TGTGCCAGCAGTCCGGGACCCCGAAGCGATTCACCCCTCCACTTT. The chain employs TRBV12-3 or TRBV12-4 and TRBJ1-6; maybe TRBD1 (5 bases). There are 15 residues in the CDR3. V was trimmed by 5 bases and J by 8 bases, leaving 16 bases between them.

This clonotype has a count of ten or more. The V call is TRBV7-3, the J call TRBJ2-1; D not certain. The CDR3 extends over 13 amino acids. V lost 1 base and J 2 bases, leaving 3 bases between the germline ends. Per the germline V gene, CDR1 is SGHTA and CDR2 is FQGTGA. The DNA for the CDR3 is TGTGCCAGCAGCTTAATTGCCTACAATGAGCAGTTCTTC. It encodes CASSLIAYNEQFF.

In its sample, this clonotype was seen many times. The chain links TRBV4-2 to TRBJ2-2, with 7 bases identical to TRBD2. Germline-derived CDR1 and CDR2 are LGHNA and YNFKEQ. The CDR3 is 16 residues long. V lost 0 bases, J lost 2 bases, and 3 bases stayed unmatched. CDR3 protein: CASSQDVAGNTGELFF. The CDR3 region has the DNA TGTGCCAGCAGCCAAGATGTAGCGGGTAACACCGGGGAGCTGTTTTTT.

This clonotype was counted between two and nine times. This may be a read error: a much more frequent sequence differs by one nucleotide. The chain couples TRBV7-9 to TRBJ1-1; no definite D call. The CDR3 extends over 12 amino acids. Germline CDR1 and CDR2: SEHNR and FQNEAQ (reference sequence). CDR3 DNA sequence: TGTGACAGCAGCTTAACGAGGACTGAAGCTTTCTTT. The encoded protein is CDSSLTRTEAFF.

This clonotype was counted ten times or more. The CDR3, as DNA: TGTGCCAGCAGGGGGAACGCGGGCCATGAGCAGTTCTTC. It is translated as CASRGNAGHEQFF. The chain joins TRBV11-2 to TRBJ2-1, with D perhaps TRBD2 (5 bases). The CDR3 has 13 residues. CDR1 and CDR2 (germline): SGHAT, FQNNGV. V lost 6 bases to trimming and J lost 8 bases, with 14 bases between them.

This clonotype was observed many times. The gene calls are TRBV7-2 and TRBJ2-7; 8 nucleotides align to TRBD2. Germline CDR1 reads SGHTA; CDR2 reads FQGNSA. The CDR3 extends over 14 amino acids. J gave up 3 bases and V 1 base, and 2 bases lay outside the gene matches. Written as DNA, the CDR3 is TGTGCCAGCAGCTTAGGGAGCGGGGGCTACGAGCAGTACTTC. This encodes CASSLGSGGYEQYF.

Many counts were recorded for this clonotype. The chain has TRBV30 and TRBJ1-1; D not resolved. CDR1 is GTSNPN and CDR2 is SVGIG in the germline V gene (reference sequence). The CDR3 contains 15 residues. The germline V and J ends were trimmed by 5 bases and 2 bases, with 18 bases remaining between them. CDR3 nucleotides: TGTGCCTGGGGAGGACGGGGAGCAGTCAACACTGAAGCTTTCTTT. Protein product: CAWGGRGAVNTEAFF.

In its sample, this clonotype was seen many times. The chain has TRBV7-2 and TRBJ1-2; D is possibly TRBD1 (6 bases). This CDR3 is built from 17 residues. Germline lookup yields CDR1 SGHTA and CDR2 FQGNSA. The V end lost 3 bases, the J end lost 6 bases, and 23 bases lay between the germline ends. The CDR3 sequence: CASSLGDTGALVDGYTF. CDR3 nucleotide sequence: TGTGCCAGCAGCTTGGGAGATACGGGGGCCTTAGTAGATGGCTACACCTTC.

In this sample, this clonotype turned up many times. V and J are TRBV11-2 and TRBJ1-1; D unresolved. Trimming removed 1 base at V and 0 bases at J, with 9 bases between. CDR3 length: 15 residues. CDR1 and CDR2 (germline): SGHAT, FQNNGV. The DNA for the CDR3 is TGTGCCAGCAGCTTAGTCTCCCATATGAACACTGAAGCTTTCTTT. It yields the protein CASSLVSHMNTEAFF.

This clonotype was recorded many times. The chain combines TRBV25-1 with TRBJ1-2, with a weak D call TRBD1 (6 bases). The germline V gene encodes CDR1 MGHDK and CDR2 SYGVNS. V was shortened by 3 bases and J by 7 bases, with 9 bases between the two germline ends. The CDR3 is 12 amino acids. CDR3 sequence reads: CASSDRRGGYTF. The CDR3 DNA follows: TGTGCCAGCAGTGACCGCAGGGGTGGCTACACCTTC.

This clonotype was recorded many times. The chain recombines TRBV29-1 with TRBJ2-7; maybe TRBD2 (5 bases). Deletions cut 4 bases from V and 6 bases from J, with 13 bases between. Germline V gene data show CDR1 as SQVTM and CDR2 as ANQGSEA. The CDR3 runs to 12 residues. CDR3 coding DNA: TGCAGCGTTGTACTAGTTCGGGGCGAGCAGTACTTC. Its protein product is CSVVLVRGEQYF.

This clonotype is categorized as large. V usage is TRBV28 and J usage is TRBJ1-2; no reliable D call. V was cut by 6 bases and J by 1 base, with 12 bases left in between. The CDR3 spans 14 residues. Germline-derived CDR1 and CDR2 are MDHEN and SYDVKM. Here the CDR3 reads CASSPSGYNYGYTF. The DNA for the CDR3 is TGTGCCAGCAGCCCCTCGGGTTATAACTATGGCTACACCTTC.

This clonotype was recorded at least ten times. CDR3: CAMGRGGQETQYF. In DNA, the CDR3 is TGTGCCATGGGTCGTGGGGGCCAAGAGACCCAGTACTTC. This chain connects TRBV7-9 to TRBJ2-5; TRBD1 or TRBD2 may be the D gene (5 bases each). The CDR3 extends over 13 amino acids. Looked up from germline, CDR1 is SEHNR and CDR2 is FQNEAQ (reference sequence). Trimming took off 10 bases at V and 1 base at J, with 13 bases between the two ends.